The 27 T cell receptor beta chains reported below all come from one sample, sequenced in a study of T-cell reconstitution after alpha-beta-depleted transplantation in children. A library of TCRbeta sequences, prepared with unique molecular identifiers, was generated. TCRdb called the PCR reads again in MiXCR, with one record for every CDR3 protein. The sample carries roughly 400,000 distinct CDR3 sequences, over 20% recorded once. Sequencing was performed on PBMCs from the stem cell graft donor, taken from the stem cell graft. These receptors originate from a human donor who donated a stem cell graft to a child with acute myeloid leukemia.

This sequence joins TRBV12-3 or TRBV12-4 and TRBJ2-6; D gene uncertain. This CDR3 is built from 15 residues. The V end was cut by 4 bases, the J end by 0 bases, with 7 bases between. This CDR3 reads CASSSQDSGANVLTF. The CDR3 region has the DNA TGTGCCAGCAGTTCGCAGGACTCTGGGGCCAACGTCCTGACTTTC.

At least ten counts were recorded for this clonotype. The V call is TRBV15, the J call TRBJ2-7, with 7 bases lining up with TRBD2. Trimming took 3 bases from V and 4 from J; bases not matched to a gene: 6. Germline V gene lookup returns CDR1 LNHNV and CDR2 YYDKDF (reference sequence). The CDR3 runs 14 residues. The CDR3 DNA reads TGTGCCACCAGCAGCTCTAGCGGAAAGTACGAGCAGTACTTC. Amino acid sequence: CATSSSSGKYEQYF.

Remarks on this clonotype: This may stem from a read error, because a much larger clone lies one nucleotide away. The chain combines TRBV2 with TRBJ2-1; possible D gene TRBD2, 5 bases. The CDR3 consists of 12 residues. V dropped 1 base and J dropped 14 bases, with 12 bases sitting between them. In germline, CDR1 is SNHLY, CDR2 FYNNEI. The CDR3 DNA follows: TGTGCCAGCAGTGAAGGGAGGTACATGAAGTTCTTC. This translates into CASSEGRYMKFF.

This clonotype has a handful of counts. V and J are TRBV4-2 and TRBJ1-1, with D perhaps matching TRBD1 (6 bases). The CDR3 runs 14 residues. Germline V gene sequence: CDR1 LGHNA, CDR2 YNFKEQ. Trimming cost V 4 bases and J 1 base, with 10 bases left between them. This CDR3 reads CASSRGTTNTEAFF. For the CDR3, the DNA is TGTGCCAGCAGCCGAGGGACAACGAACACTGAAGCTTTCTTT.

This chain uses TRBV5-1 with TRBJ2-1; D perhaps matches TRBD1 (5 bases). The CDR3 runs 10 residues. Germline V gives CDR1 SGHRS, CDR2 YFSETQ. The V end lost 5 bases, the J end lost 15 bases, and 12 bases lay between the germline ends. The CDR3 bases are TGCGCCAGCAGGGGCTCCCAGGGGTTCTTC. It codes for CASRGSQGFF.

This clonotype was counted ten times or more. V and J are TRBV4-2 and TRBJ2-5, with 8 bases that match TRBD1. Germline CDR1 reads LGHNA; CDR2 reads YNFKEQ. V lost 3 bases, J lost 2 bases, and 8 bases stayed unmatched. The CDR3 is made up of 16 amino acids. The CDR3 region is CASSQGQVEGQETQYF. In DNA, the CDR3 is TGTGCCAGCAGCCAGGGACAGGTCGAGGGGCAAGAGACCCAGTACTTC.

This chain joins TRBV5-5 and TRBJ2-5; 10 bases fit TRBD2. This CDR3 spans 15 amino acids. Per germline, CDR1 SGHKS and CDR2 YYEKEE (reference sequence). V trimming: 2 bases; J trimming: 2 bases; junction bases outside the gene matches: 3. The CDR3, as DNA: TGTGCCAGCAGCTTAACTAGCGGGAAACAAGAGACCCAGTACTTC. This translates into CASSLTSGKQETQYF.

The chain combines TRBV28 with TRBJ2-3; D tentatively reads TRBD1 or TRBD2 (5 bases each). From germline, CDR1 is MDHEN and CDR2 SYDVKM. The CDR3 totals 16 residues. V lost 2 bases, J lost 6 bases, and 18 bases lay in between. DNA for the CDR3: TGTGCCAGCAGTTTAACCGGGACCCAGGGTGTGGATACGCAGTATTTT. As protein: CASSLTGTQGVDTQYF.

This clonotype has a count of ten or more. The J gene is TRBJ2-3, the V gene TRBV7-2, with TRBD2 identical over 10 bases. The V segment lost 5 bases and the J segment 2 bases; nucleotides outside the gene matches: 4. The germline V gene has CDR1 SGHTA and CDR2 FQGNSA. The CDR3 sequence is 15 residues long. As DNA, the CDR3 is TGTGCCAGCAGCCCAAGCGGGAGGGCCACAGATACGCAGTATTTT. This encodes CASSPSGRATDTQYF. Looking up the rest from reference TRBV7-2 and TRBJ2-3 gives the full variable domain: GAGVSQSPSNKVTEKGKDVELRCDPISGHTALYWYRQSLGQGLEFLIYFQGNSAPDKSGLPSDRFSAERTGGSVSTLTIQRTQQEDSAVYLCASSPSGRATDTQYFGPGTRLTVL.

At least ten counts were recorded for this clonotype. The rearrangement links TRBV29-1 to TRBJ2-3; 7 bases agree with TRBD2. CDR3 length: 14 amino acids. Germline V CDR1 and CDR2: SQVTM, ANQGSEA. After removal of 3 bases from V and 0 bases from J, the junction contained 3 bases not matched to a gene. The CDR3 loop is CSVEQGGSTDTQYF. The CDR3, as DNA: TGCAGCGTTGAGCAGGGAGGGAGCACAGATACGCAGTATTTT.

This clonotype was detected only a few times. This chain links TRBV24-1 with TRBJ2-1; either TRBD1 or TRBD2 may supply D (5 bases each). CDR3 length: 16 residues. Trimming removed 3 bases at V and 9 bases at J, with 20 bases between. Germline CDR1 and CDR2: KGHDR and SFDVKD. CDR3 amino acids: CATSDPPDSAGGEQFF. The CDR3, as DNA: TGTGCCACCAGTGATCCCCCGGACTCAGCTGGGGGTGAGCAGTTCTTC.

The chain employs TRBV28 and TRBJ2-7, with D uncertain. Trimming removed 4 bases at V and 2 bases at J, with 9 bases between. Germline CDR1 is MDHEN and CDR2 is SYDVKM. The CDR3 sequence is 13 residues long. CDR3 sequence reads: CASSWGNTYEQYF. DNA of the CDR3: TGTGCCAGCAGTTGGGGTAATACCTACGAGCAGTACTTC.

Only a few counts were recorded for this clonotype. The V gene is TRBV29-1, the J gene TRBJ2-1, with 9 bases aligning to TRBD2. This CDR3 spans 16 amino acids. Trimming took 0 bases from V and 7 from J; bases not matched to a gene: 10. Germline V gene sequence: CDR1 SQVTM, CDR2 ANQGSEA. The CDR3 loop is CSVEEWREGRFNEQFF. CDR3 sequence (DNA): TGCAGCGTTGAAGAATGGCGGGAGGGCCGGTTTAATGAGCAGTTCTTC.

This clonotype was observed a few times. One end of the junction is discordant with germline, which a read error may explain. This chain joins TRBV28 and TRBJ1-2, with 7 bases aligning to TRBD1. The V gene's germline CDR1 is MDHEN and CDR2 SYDVKM. The length of the CDR3 is 11 residues. This CDR3 reads CASSRRGQEFF. CDR3 sequence (DNA): TGTGCCAGCAGTCGGAGAGGACAGGAGTTCTTC.

V and J are TRBV28 and TRBJ2-7; D is unresolved. The CDR3 sequence is 14 residues long. Germline lookup yields CDR1 MDHEN and CDR2 SYDVKM. The V end lost 2 bases, the J end lost 4 bases, and 12 bases lay between the germline ends. CDR3 sequence: CASSLGSPGYEQYF. The CDR3 nucleotides are TGTGCCAGCAGTTTAGGCTCCCCGGGTTACGAGCAGTACTTC.

This chain uses TRBV28 with TRBJ2-1; 11 positions match TRBD2. Germline V gene lookup returns CDR1 MDHEN and CDR2 SYDVKM. With 5 bases clipped from V and 6 bases from J, the junction kept 6 bases outside the gene matches. This CDR3 has 15 amino acids. The DNA of the CDR3 is TGTGCCAGCAGTAGTAGCGGGAGGGCCGCCAATGAGCAGTTCTTC. Translating it yields CASSSSGRAANEQFF. Filled out from reference TRBV28 and TRBJ2-1, the complete variable domain reads DVKVTQSSRYLVKRTGEKVFLECVQDMDHENMFWYRQDPGLGLRLIYFSYDVKMKEKGDIPEGYSVSREKKERFSLILESASTNQTSMYLCASSSSGRAANEQFFGPGTRLTVL.

This clonotype was seen many times. The chain employs TRBV20-1 and TRBJ2-1, with 7 bases matching TRBD2. This CDR3 region has 15 residues. Trimming at V came to 6 bases and at J to 1 base, leaving 9 bases not matched to a gene. Germline lookup yields CDR1 DFQATT and CDR2 SNEGSKA (reference sequence). For the CDR3, the DNA is TGCAGTGCAACCTATGCGGGAGTATCCTACAATGAGCAGTTCTTC. It yields the protein CSATYAGVSYNEQFF.

The rearrangement joins TRBV29-1 to TRBJ1-2; 7 bases align to TRBD1. CDR1 and CDR2 (germline): SQVTM, ANQGSEA. V lost 3 bases to trimming and J lost 7 bases; unmatched junction nucleotides: 5. There are 12 residues in the CDR3. CDR3 loop: CSVDAGQFGYTF. The DNA of the CDR3 is TGCAGCGTTGATGCGGGACAGTTTGGCTACACCTTC.

This chain links TRBV4-1 with TRBJ2-2; D may be TRBD2 (6 bases). The germline V and J ends were trimmed by 6 bases and 2 bases, with 16 bases remaining between them. CDR1 and CDR2 (germline): MGHRA, YSYEKL. The CDR3 is 16 amino acids. In nucleotides, the CDR3 is TGCGCCAGCAGTCTTACCGGGACTTTAAACACCGGGGAGCTGTTTTTT. Its translation: CASSLTGTLNTGELFF.

This clonotype was found a few times. The chain combines TRBV4-3 with TRBJ2-3; D gene unclear. CDR3 length equals 20 residues. The ends were cut back, 0 bases at V and 0 bases at J, with 22 bases in the middle. Germline loops: CDR1 LGHNA, CDR2 YSLEER. CDR3 residues: CASSQDSYGAAFTSTDTQYF. The CDR3 nucleotides read TGCGCCAGCAGCCAAGATTCGTATGGCGCAGCCTTTACTAGCACAGATACGCAGTATTTT.

The CDR3 DNA sequence: TGTGCCAGCAGCTTAGTGGCTAGGCAGAGCTCCTACAATGAGCAGTTCTTC. It is translated as CASSLVARQSSYNEQFF. The chain carries TRBV7-9 and TRBJ2-1; no reliable D call. V was clipped by 1 base and J by 0 bases, with 13 bases between them. The CDR3 loop spans 17 amino acids. In germline, CDR1 is SEHNR, CDR2 FQNEAQ (reference sequence).

This clonotype was counted only a few times. The V and J genes are TRBV7-2 and TRBJ2-5; D possibly corresponds to TRBD2 (6 bases). V lost 4 bases, J lost 1 base, and 13 bases lay in between. CDR3 length equals 15 residues. Germline CDR1 reads SGHTA; CDR2 reads FQGNSA. CDR3 sequence: CASSSLLAVQETQYF. The CDR3 nucleotides are TGTGCCAGCAGCTCCCTCTTAGCGGTCCAAGAGACCCAGTACTTC.

The V and J genes are TRBV12-3 or TRBV12-4 and TRBJ2-3; the match to TRBD1 covers 7 bases. The V gene end was trimmed by 6 bases and the J gene end by 5 bases; junction bases not matched to a gene: 11. This CDR3 region has 15 residues. The DNA for the CDR3 is TGTGCCAGCAGCTTGGACAGGATAGGAGAAGATACGCAGTATTTT. This codes for CASSLDRIGEDTQYF.

V is TRBV12-3 or TRBV12-4 and J is TRBJ1-3; D unresolved. V lost 2 bases to trimming and J lost 4 bases, with 6 bases between them. The CDR3 length is 13 residues. Here the CDR3 reads CASSLKWGNTIYF. The CDR3 DNA sequence: TGTGCCAGCAGTTTAAAATGGGGAAACACCATATATTTT.

The V call is TRBV24-1, the J call TRBJ2-1; 7 bases are shared with TRBD1. The CDR3 covers 15 residues. The J segment lost 8 bases and the V segment lost 5 bases, leaving 11 bases of the junction unmatched. In germline, CDR1 is KGHDR, CDR2 SFDVKD. CDR3 nucleotide sequence: TGTGCCACCAGTGCTGCAGACAGGGATGACGATGAGCAGTTCTTC. Amino acid sequence: CATSAADRDDDEQFF.

The gene calls are TRBV9 and TRBJ1-5; possible D gene TRBD1, 5 bases. Germline values: CDR1 SGDLS, CDR2 YYNGEE. The CDR3 totals 15 residues. V was trimmed by 3 bases and J by 6 bases, leaving 16 bases between them. The CDR3 region is CASSAGDRASQPQHF. DNA of the CDR3: TGTGCCAGCAGCGCGGGCGACAGAGCCAGTCAGCCCCAGCATTTT.

This chain links TRBV10-2 with TRBJ2-4; 10 bases match TRBD2. Germline V lookup: CDR1 WSHSY, CDR2 SAAADI. Trimming at V came to 8 bases and at J to 5 bases, leaving 9 bases not matched to a gene. The CDR3 has 15 amino acids. In nucleotides, the CDR3 is TGCGCCAGCCTTGATCCAACTAGCGGGGAAAACATTCAGTACTTC. It encodes CASLDPTSGENIQYF.